This TCR beta chain was sequenced for a study of T cells in localized non-small cell lung cancer. TCRdb keeps only in-frame clones here, not all; method: immunoSEQ multiplex PCR. The profile shows around 9,600 clones, about 92% of them singletons. CDR3 size: 13 residues. From germline, CDR1 is SGHRS and CDR2 YFSETQ. Losses at the gene ends were 4 bases for V and 4 bases for J; bases not matched to a gene: 3. Study outcomes and limitations: A denser population of T cells in blood accompanied longer overall survival. Uninvolved adjacent lung showed the highest T cell clonality, exceeding tumor. In adjacent lung appeared a median around 57 of the top 100 tumor clones. Only one tumor region went through sequencing, so heterogeneity may still be there.

Of note for this clone: Its cognate antigen is unknown.

The sequenced sample was peripheral blood, obtained before any cancer treatment. The chain joins TRBV5-1 to TRBJ2-5; 8 nucleotides match TRBD1. This TCR derives from a woman aged 40-69 years with stage I squamous cell lung carcinoma. The chain's CDR3 is CASSGQGAETQYF. In DNA, the CDR3 is TGCGCCAGCAGCGGACAGGGTGCAGAGACCCAGTACTTC.